What follows describes a single T cell receptor beta chain. Its antigen remains unknown. Mismatch with germline at one junction end may stem from a read error. The data are from a study of response to subunit inactivated influenza vaccine. CDR1 WSHSY and CDR2 SAAADI come from the germline V gene. The CDR3 loop spans 13 amino acids. MiXCR, run by TCRdb on the RT-PCR reads, gives a single entry per CDR3 protein. Among fewer than 700,000 distinct CDR3 sequences, about an eighth were seen once, and the ten largest hold 13%. Study results and caveats: It was the authors' suggestion that each seasonal influenza vaccination recruits few new T cells.

The sequence was obtained from a man aged 45 to 65 who received an inactivated influenza vaccine. The rearrangement links TRBV10-2 to TRBJ2-7, with 7 bases fitting TRBD2. Sequenced material: PBMCs from blood, taken about 6 weeks after vaccination. CDR3 region: CASSESGGNEQHF. Here the CDR3 DNA reads TGCGCCAGCAGTGAGTCGGGGGGGAACGAGCAGCACTTC.